One and the same sample provided the 24 T cell receptor beta chains below, sequenced in a study of cytomegalovirus exposure and HLA in healthy donors. In the PCR, 60 Vbeta and 13 Jbeta primers were used. Sequenced by immunoSEQ multiplex PCR; TCRdb stores in-frame clones only, minus some. The sample lists tens of thousands of clones, around four fifths occurring once. Specimen: PBMCs. The source is a male donor in good health and CMV-seropositive.

The chain recombines TRBV4-2 with TRBJ1-3; D uncertain. The germline V gene has CDR1 LGHNA and CDR2 YNFKEQ. The CDR3 sequence is 15 residues long. V lost 4 bases and J lost 1, with 11 bases in between. The CDR3 reads CASSRLRASGNTIYF. CDR3 coding DNA: TGTGCCAGCAGCCGACTGAGGGCGTCTGGAAACACCATATATTTT.

The chain employs TRBV7-9 and TRBJ1-4, with unresolved D. V was shortened by 0 bases and J by 0 bases, with 14 bases between the two germline ends. The CDR3 covers 18 residues. Germline assignment: CDR1 SEHNR and CDR2 FQNEAQ (reference sequence). In nucleotides, the CDR3 is TGTGCCAGCAGCTTAGCGGGTGTCAGGCAAGCAACTAATGAAAAACTGTTTTTT. It codes for CASSLAGVRQATNEKLFF.

The chain has TRBV7-2 and TRBJ2-3; D perhaps matches TRBD1 (5 bases). Germline loops: CDR1 SGHTA, CDR2 FQGNSA. V was pared by 6 bases and J by 6 bases, with 13 bases between. CDR3 length equals 13 residues. CDR3 in amino acids: CASSLQVMDTQYF. The CDR3 region has the DNA TGTGCCAGCAGTTTACAGGTGATGGATACGCAGTATTTT.

V gene TRBV7-2 combines with J gene TRBJ1-1; maybe TRBD1 (5 bases). The CDR3 length is 17 residues. From germline, CDR1 is SGHTA and CDR2 FQGNSA. Trimming removed 4 bases at V and 0 bases at J, with 18 bases between. The CDR3 sequence is CASSSRISGQLNTEAFF. The CDR3 DNA is TGTGCCAGCAGCTCCCGGATCTCAGGGCAACTGAACACTGAAGCTTTCTTT.

This clone was counted a few times. This sequence joins TRBV6-1 and TRBJ1-1, with 9 bases that match TRBD1. This CDR3 spans 14 amino acids. Losses at the gene ends were 5 bases for V and 0 bases for J; bases not matched to a gene: 1. CDR1 MNHNS and CDR2 SASEGT come from the germline V gene. The CDR3 bases are TGTGCCAGCAGTTGGGACAGGGTGAACACTGAAGCTTTCTTT. Its translation is CASSWDRVNTEAFF.

The V gene is TRBV5-1, the J gene TRBJ2-7; TRBD1 matches at 11 bases. This CDR3 has 14 residues. CDR1 SGHRS and CDR2 YFSETQ come from the germline V gene. The junction had 3 bases not matched to a gene; V was cut back by 4 bases and J by 3 bases. Here the CDR3 reads CASSAGTGGYEQYF. The CDR3 DNA follows: TGCGCCAGCAGCGCCGGGACAGGGGGCTACGAGCAGTACTTC. The whole variable domain, filled in from reference TRBV5-1 and TRBJ2-7, reads KAGVTQTPRYLIKTRGQQVTLSCSPISGHRSVSWYQQTPGQGLQFLFEYFSETQRNKGNFPGRFSGRQFSNSRSEMNVSTLELGDSALYLCASSAGTGGYEQYFGPGTRLTVT.

The chain has TRBV30 and TRBJ1-6; a possible D gene is TRBD1 (5 bases). The CDR3 length is 15 residues. Trimming took 6 bases from V and 9 from J, leaving 21 bases between them. Looked up from germline, CDR1 is GTSNPN and CDR2 is SVGIG (reference sequence). The CDR3 loop reads CACPPPGGLGSPLHF. The DNA for the CDR3 is TGTGCCTGTCCTCCGCCGGGGGGTTTAGGTTCACCCCTCCACTTT.

This clone was counted ten times or more. J is TRBJ1-1 and V is TRBV14; D gene unclear. Germline V gene data show CDR1 as SGHDN and CDR2 as FVKESK. Trimming pared 0 bases from V and 7 bases from J, leaving 6 bases between. CDR3 length: 12 amino acids. For the CDR3, the DNA is TGTGCCAGCAGCCAAGAACATGGTGAAGCTTTCTTT. It specifies CASSQEHGEAFF.

This CDR3 is CASSTQQYTEAFF. The CDR3 DNA is TGTGCCAGCAGCACCCAACAATACACTGAAGCTTTCTTT. The V and J genes are TRBV9 and TRBJ1-1; the D is unclear. Germline-derived CDR1 and CDR2 are SGDLS and YYNGEE. The CDR3 covers 13 residues. Trimming cost V 4 bases and J 3 bases, with 10 bases left between them.

This clone was seen only a few times. The chain has TRBV5-3 and TRBJ1-2; TRBD1 agrees at 7 bases. TRBV5-3 is flagged as an ORF with uncertain function. CDR3 size: 14 residues. V trimming: 2 bases; J trimming: 4 bases; junction bases outside the gene matches: 5. The CDR3 nucleotides are TGTGCCAGAAGCTTCGACAGGGCCCTCTATGGCTACACCTTC. It codes for CARSFDRALYGYTF.

A few counts support this clone. The rearrangement uses TRBV6-1 and TRBJ2-1; TRBD2 matches 16 bases. The CDR3 extends over 20 amino acids. With 2 bases clipped from V and 5 bases from J, the junction kept 12 bases outside the gene matches. Looked up from germline, CDR1 is MNHNS and CDR2 is SASEGT. CDR3 sequence: CASSEQGTSGGGSQDNEQFF. CDR3 nucleotide sequence: TGTGCCAGCAGTGAACAGGGGACTAGCGGGGGGGGTTCCCAGGACAATGAGCAGTTCTTC.

Only a few counts were recorded for this clone. This rearrangement joins TRBV5-1 to TRBJ2-5; 10 nucleotides match TRBD1. V was clipped by 0 bases and J by 4 bases; unmatched bases: 0. Germline V lookup: CDR1 SGHRS, CDR2 YFSETQ. This CDR3 is 14 amino acids long. CDR3 DNA sequence: TGCGCCAGCAGCTTGGGACAGGGGGCAGAGACCCAGTACTTC. It encodes CASSLGQGAETQYF.

The chain employs TRBV10-3 and TRBJ1-6; D possibly corresponds to TRBD1 (5 bases). The CDR3 has 17 amino acids. The V gene lost 0 bases and the J gene lost 9 bases, with 18 bases spanning the gap. From germline, CDR1 is ENHRY and CDR2 SYGVKD. CDR3 sequence reads: CAISESPVGGAGSPLHF. DNA of the CDR3: TGTGCCATCAGTGAGTCGCCAGTCGGGGGAGCTGGTTCACCCCTCCACTTT.

The chain employs TRBV6-5 and TRBJ1-4; TRBD1 matches 8 bases. The CDR3 spans 15 residues. V gave up 6 bases and J gave up 8 bases; unmatched junction bases: 11. The germline V gene encodes CDR1 MNHEY and CDR2 SVGAGI. CDR3 protein: CASRPTDRGEEKLFF. Written as DNA, the CDR3 is TGTGCCAGCAGGCCGACCGACAGGGGAGAAGAAAAACTGTTTTTT.

CDR3 loop: CASSLVSTDSGNTIYF. The CDR3 DNA is TGTGCCAGCAGCTTGGTTTCGACAGACTCTGGAAACACCATATATTTT. The rearrangement uses TRBV5-6 and TRBJ1-3, with D perhaps matching TRBD1 (5 bases). Germline V gene lookup returns CDR1 SGHDT and CDR2 YYEEEE. The CDR3 spans 16 residues. Trimming took 0 bases from V and 0 from J, leaving 10 bases between them.

The chain employs TRBV30 and TRBJ1-5; 9 bases line up with TRBD1. V was pared by 7 bases and J by 6 bases, with 10 bases of the junction left unmatched. The CDR3 has 14 amino acids. In germline, CDR1 is GTSNPN, CDR2 SVGIG (reference sequence). CDR3 region: CAFKNRGPIQPQHF. As DNA, the CDR3 is TGTGCCTTTAAAAACAGGGGGCCGATTCAGCCCCAGCATTTT.

The gene calls are TRBV5-4 and TRBJ2-1; D perhaps matches TRBD2 (7 bases). V lost 2 bases to trimming and J lost 12 bases, with 15 bases between them. This CDR3 is built from 13 residues. From germline, CDR1 is SGHNT and CDR2 YYREEE (reference sequence). The CDR3: CASSFFGGAGQFF. CDR3 coding DNA: TGTGCCAGCAGCTTTTTTGGGGGGGCCGGGCAGTTCTTC.

This chain connects TRBV21-1 to TRBJ1-5. TRBV21-1 is assigned pseudogene status. CDR3 length: 14 amino acids. The CDR3 sequence: CARGGEGSNQPQHF. The CDR3 DNA sequence: TGTGCCAGGGGTGGCGAGGGTAGCAATCAGCCCCAGCATTTT.

The gene calls are TRBV27 and TRBJ2-5; D is perhaps TRBD1 (7 bases). V lost 2 bases and J lost 4, with 17 bases in between. CDR1 is MNHEY, CDR2 SMNVEV, per germline (reference sequence). CDR3 size: 16 residues. The CDR3 nucleotides are TGTGCCAGCAGTTTAACCCCCAGGGGGGCGGGAGAGACCCAGTACTTC. The encoded protein is CASSLTPRGAGETQYF.

The chain links TRBV7-9 to TRBJ2-5; 9 bases match TRBD2. CDR1 and CDR2 from the germline V gene are SEHNR and FQNEAQ (reference sequence). The junction had 10 bases not matched to a gene; V was cut back by 5 bases and J by 3 bases. The CDR3 sequence is 16 residues long. The CDR3 region has the DNA TGTGCCAGCAGCCAGGGCCAGCGGGGGGTCGAAGAGACCCAGTACTTC. Protein: CASSQGQRGVEETQYF.

The CDR3 nucleotides read TGTGCCAGCAGCCAGGAATCGGGTCTTAACACTGAAGCTTTCTTT. Translated, it gives CASSQESGLNTEAFF. The chain couples TRBV4-2 to TRBJ1-1, with D unclear. V was cut by 3 bases and J by 2 bases, with 13 bases left in between. The CDR3 length is 15 residues. Looked up from germline, CDR1 is LGHNA and CDR2 is YNFKEQ.

The CDR3 spells CSVPPGTSSTDTQYF. The CDR3 nucleotides are TGCAGCGTCCCCCCGGGGACATCTAGCACAGATACGCAGTATTTT. The chain carries TRBV29-1 and TRBJ2-3, with TRBD1 as a possible D gene (6 bases). The V and J ends lost 6 bases and 0 bases respectively, with 16 bases between them. CDR3 length equals 15 residues. Germline CDR1 and CDR2: SQVTM and ANQGSEA.

The table lists this clone with a count of one. The chain is built from TRBV19 and TRBJ1-5; D is unresolved. CDR3 size: 16 residues. With 3 bases removed from V and 0 bases from J, the gap between germline ends came to 12 bases. Germline V lookup: CDR1 LNHDA, CDR2 SQIVND (reference sequence). In DNA form, the CDR3 reads TGTGCCAGTAGTATTGGGCCGGGGATTAGCAATCAGCCCCAGCATTTT. This encodes CASSIGPGISNQPQHF.

V and J are TRBV4-3 and TRBJ2-1, with D unresolved. The CDR3 spans 18 residues. The V end was cut by 1 base, the J end by 0 bases, with 16 bases between. CDR1 and CDR2 from the germline V gene are LGHNA and YSLEER. The CDR3 bases are TGCGCCAGCAGCCAAGCGTTTTCCATCTCCGGCTCCTACAATGAGCAGTTCTTC. Encoded protein: CASSQAFSISGSYNEQFF.